The 28 T cell receptor beta chains below were found in one sample sequenced in a study of blood T cell repertoires in COVID-19. Using immunoSEQ multiplex PCR, the repertoire was profiled, and TCRdb retains in-frame clones only, with some absent. The top ten hold roughly 2.6% of the sample, which has some 200,000 clones, approximately 87% seen once. The sequencing sample was made of peripheral blood. Receptors were obtained from a man in his forties or fifties with active or convalescent COVID-19.

The gene calls are TRBV30 and TRBJ2-3; TRBD2 aligns across 10 bases. This CDR3 is built from 16 residues. J gave up 2 bases and V 0 bases, and 5 bases lay outside the gene matches. Per the germline V gene, CDR1 is GTSNPN and CDR2 is SVGIG (reference sequence). The CDR3 DNA reads TGTGCCTGGAGTGTGGGAGCGGGGGGGGTCACAGATACGCAGTATTTT. The encoded protein is CAWSVGAGGVTDTQYF.

The chain joins TRBV27 to TRBJ2-1; 16 bases agree with TRBD2. The CDR3 totals 16 residues. V dropped 6 bases and J dropped 7; count of bases not matched to a gene: 6. Germline CDR1 and CDR2: MNHEY and SMNVEV (reference sequence). The CDR3 spells CASSRGLAGGRNEQFF. CDR3 coding DNA: TGTGCCAGCAGCCGGGGACTAGCGGGGGGGCGGAATGAGCAGTTCTTC.

The chain joins TRBV6-5 to TRBJ1-1, with a weak D call TRBD1 (5 bases). V was trimmed by 7 bases and J by 4 bases, leaving 7 bases between them. This CDR3 has 11 residues. The V gene's germline CDR1 is MNHEY and CDR2 SVGAGI. The CDR3 reads CASIQGTEAFF. The CDR3 DNA follows: TGTGCCAGCATCCAGGGCACTGAAGCTTTCTTT.

The chain employs TRBV9 and TRBJ1-6; no firm D call. With 0 bases removed from V and 0 bases from J, the gap between germline ends came to 10 bases. Germline values: CDR1 SGDLS, CDR2 YYNGEE. This CDR3 has 17 residues. The CDR3 DNA reads TGTGCCAGCAGCGTAGACAGCTTAAGCTCCTATAATTCACCCCTCCACTTT. Translating gives CASSVDSLSSYNSPLHF. The variable domain in full, completed from reference TRBV9 and TRBJ1-6, reads DSGVTQTPKHLITATGQRVTLRCSPRSGDLSVYWYQQSLDQGLQFLIQYYNGEERAKGNILERFSAQQFPDLHSELNLSSLELGDSALYFCASSVDSLSSYNSPLHFGNGTRLTVT.

V usage is TRBV2 and J usage is TRBJ2-3; 9 bases are a match to TRBD2. The CDR3 totals 19 residues. Unmatched junction bases numbered 16, after V lost 6 bases and J lost 0 bases. In germline, CDR1 is SNHLY, CDR2 FYNNEI. Here the CDR3 DNA reads TGTGCCAGCAGCCTCTGGGGTAGCGGGGGACTACGTAGCACAGATACGCAGTATTTT. This encodes CASSLWGSGGLRSTDTQYF.

The chain combines TRBV19 with TRBJ2-3; TRBD1 matches at 8 bases. Trimming at V came to 3 bases and at J to 5 bases, leaving 10 bases not matched to a gene. CDR1 and CDR2 from the germline V gene are LNHDA and SQIVND (reference sequence). There are 16 residues in the CDR3. The CDR3 sequence is CASSIGTGTLGDTQYF. The CDR3 DNA reads TGTGCCAGTAGTATCGGGACAGGAACCCTTGGAGATACGCAGTATTTT. The complete variable domain, with remaining parts taken from reference TRBV19 and TRBJ2-3, reads DGGITQSPKYLFRKEGQNVTLSCEQNLNHDAMYWYRQDPGQGLRLIYYSQIVNDFQKGDIAEGYSVSREKKESFPLTVTSAQKNPTAFYLCASSIGTGTLGDTQYFGPGTRLTVL.

The V gene is TRBV5-1, the J gene TRBJ2-2, with D maybe TRBD2 (6 bases). The CDR3 is made up of 18 amino acids. The V end lost 7 bases, the J end lost 3 bases, and 25 bases lay between the germline ends. CDR1 and CDR2 (germline): SGHRS, YFSETQ. The CDR3 DNA reads TGCGCCAGCTCGGAGGGACCGGAAAGGGATTCGCACACCGGGGAGCTGTTTTTT. Its translation is CASSEGPERDSHTGELFF.

V usage is TRBV5-4 and J usage is TRBJ1-3, with 8 bases lining up with TRBD1. The ends lost 4 bases at V and 2 bases at J; junction bases unmatched: 2. CDR3 length: 14 residues. Germline CDR1 is SGHNT and CDR2 is YYREEE (reference sequence). The CDR3 coding sequence is TGTGCCAGCAGCCCGACAGGGGCTGGAAACACCATATATTTT. Protein: CASSPTGAGNTIYF.

The chain joins TRBV3-1 (or the pseudogene TRBV3-2) to TRBJ1-5; D is perhaps TRBD1 (5 bases). Germline V CDR1 and CDR2: LGHDT, YNNKEL (reference sequence). Trimming took 5 bases from V and 2 from J, leaving 10 bases between them. CDR3 length: 14 residues. The DNA of the CDR3 is TGTGCCAGCAGCTCTGGACACCGCAATCAGCCCCAGCATTTT. Amino acid sequence: CASSSGHRNQPQHF.

The table lists this clone with a few counts. The chain recombines TRBV27 with TRBJ1-6; no reliable D call. The CDR3 totals 15 residues. The V gene lost 5 bases and the J gene lost 7 bases, with 15 bases spanning the gap. Germline V gives CDR1 MNHEY, CDR2 SMNVEV (reference sequence). DNA of the CDR3: TGTGCCAGCAGTCCTACATGGGCCCGCAATTCACCCCTCCACTTT. Translating gives CASSPTWARNSPLHF.

In this sample, this clone turned up a few times. V is TRBV5-4 and J is TRBJ1-2; D possibly corresponds to TRBD1 (6 bases). Germline loops: CDR1 SGHNT, CDR2 YYREEE (reference sequence). This CDR3 region has 19 residues. Deletions cut 6 bases from V and 3 bases from J, with 30 bases between. CDR3 sequence: CASNTPGGHTRITYYGYTF. The DNA of the CDR3 is TGTGCCAGCAACACTCCGGGGGGGCACACGAGAATTACTTACTATGGCTACACCTTC.

This sequence joins TRBV4-2 and TRBJ1-1; D uncertain. The V gene's germline CDR1 is LGHNA and CDR2 YNFKEQ. The CDR3 totals 14 residues. Deletions cut 1 base from V and 0 bases from J, with 6 bases between. CDR3 bases: TGTGCCAGCAGCCAAGTAAGCCTGAACACTGAAGCTTTCTTT. Protein: CASSQVSLNTEAFF.

The CDR3 sequence: CASRTYAGTSGSPLHF. The CDR3, as DNA: TGTGCCAGCAGAACCTATGCCGGGACATCTGGGTCACCCCTCCACTTT. This chain connects TRBV2 to TRBJ1-6, with D perhaps matching TRBD1 (6 bases). The germline V gene encodes CDR1 SNHLY and CDR2 FYNNEI. Trimming shortened V by 6 bases and J by 10 bases, and 22 bases separated the two germline ends. This CDR3 contains 16 residues.

V usage is TRBV2 and J usage is TRBJ1-1; 10 bases are a match to TRBD1. With 6 bases clipped from V and 1 base from J, the junction kept 2 bases outside the gene matches. CDR3 length: 14 amino acids. The germline CDR1 and CDR2 sequences are SNHLY and FYNNEI. The CDR3 coding sequence is TGTGCCAGCAGGGGGGACAGGGGGAACACTGAAGCTTTCTTT. Its protein product is CASRGDRGNTEAFF.

In its sample, this clone was seen a few times. This chain joins TRBV5-5 and TRBJ1-5, with a tentative D call TRBD1 (5 bases). Germline-derived CDR1 and CDR2 are SGHKS and YYEKEE (reference sequence). CDR3 length: 15 amino acids. V was cut by 0 bases and J by 2 bases, with 9 bases left in between. Written as DNA, the CDR3 is TGTGCCAGCAGCTTGGCCTTCAGGGGCAATCAGCCCCAGCATTTT. Translation: CASSLAFRGNQPQHF.

This clone was recorded only once. This chain joins TRBV3-1 (or the pseudogene TRBV3-2) and TRBJ2-3; perhaps TRBD2 as D (7 bases). The CDR3 runs to 18 residues. Between the trimmed V and J ends, which lost 0 bases and 4 bases, there was a span of 20 bases. CDR1 is LGHDT and CDR2 is YNNKEL in the germline V gene (reference sequence). The CDR3 protein is CASSQERGTTRLADTQYF. DNA for the CDR3: TGTGCCAGCAGCCAAGAAAGGGGGACTACCAGGCTGGCAGATACGCAGTATTTT.

The chain couples TRBV7-8 to TRBJ1-4, with 7 positions matching TRBD1. The CDR3 sequence is 14 residues long. Trimming removed 3 bases from V and 5 bases from J; junction bases left unmatched: 3. Germline loops: CDR1 SGHVS, CDR2 FQNEAQ. CDR3 sequence: CASSFRDRNEKLFF. The CDR3 coding sequence is TGTGCCAGCAGCTTCCGGGACAGAAATGAAAAACTGTTTTTT.

The gene calls are TRBV3-1 (or the pseudogene TRBV3-2) and TRBJ2-7; tentative D call: TRBD1 (6 bases). CDR3 length: 16 amino acids. Trimming removed 4 bases at V and 4 bases at J, with 20 bases between. The germline gives CDR1 LGHDT, CDR2 YNNKEL (reference sequence). CDR3 amino acids: CASSLSEGDKKYEQYF. For the CDR3, the DNA is TGTGCCAGCAGCCTATCGGAAGGGGACAAAAAATACGAGCAGTACTTC.

CDR3 DNA: TGTGCCAGCAGTTACCGAGACAGTTCCTATGGCTACACCTTC. It yields the protein CASSYRDSSYGYTF. The chain couples TRBV6-5 to TRBJ1-2, with a tentative D call TRBD1 (5 bases). CDR1 is MNHEY and CDR2 is SVGAGI in the germline V gene. CDR3 length: 14 amino acids. V shed 2 bases and J shed 4 bases, with 11 bases lying between them.

The chain uses TRBV30 and TRBJ1-6; the match to TRBD1 covers 7 bases. V lost 3 bases and J lost 7; bases outside the gene matches: 0. Germline V gene sequence: CDR1 GTSNPN, CDR2 SVGIG (reference sequence). The CDR3 loop spans 12 amino acids. The CDR3: CAWRQGNSPLHF. In nucleotides, the CDR3 is TGTGCCTGGAGACAGGGGAATTCACCCCTCCACTTT.

This chain's CDR3 is CASSPTGSGGLAIYEQYF. The CDR3 nucleotides are TGTGCCAGCAGCCCCACGGGTTCTGGGGGACTAGCGATCTACGAGCAGTACTTC. The chain joins TRBV9 to TRBJ2-7; TRBD2 matches at 10 bases. The CDR3 totals 18 residues. J gave up 3 bases and V 4 bases, and 16 bases lay outside the gene matches. Germline CDR1 is SGDLS and CDR2 is YYNGEE.

This rearrangement joins TRBV2 to TRBJ1-1; TRBD1 aligns across 7 bases. This CDR3 comprises 16 residues. The ends lost 7 bases at V and 5 bases at J; junction bases unmatched: 16. From germline, CDR1 is SNHLY and CDR2 FYNNEI. CDR3 nucleotides: TGTGCCAGCACCAAAGGACAGGCCCCACCGGGAACTGAAGCTTTCTTT. Protein: CASTKGQAPPGTEAFF.

The chain employs TRBV5-1 and TRBJ1-4; perhaps TRBD1 as D (6 bases). CDR3 size: 14 residues. V was cut by 4 bases and J by 3 bases, with 10 bases left in between. CDR1 SGHRS and CDR2 YFSETQ come from the germline V gene. The CDR3, as DNA: TGCGCCAGCAGCGCGACAGGCGCTAATGAAAAACTGTTTTTT. It is translated as CASSATGANEKLFF.

This clone was observed a few times. The chain has TRBV19 and TRBJ1-4, with 9 bases fitting TRBD1. The V and J ends lost 6 bases and 7 bases, in that order; junction bases with no gene match: 6. Germline V gene data show CDR1 as LNHDA and CDR2 as SQIVND (reference sequence). The CDR3 totals 14 residues. DNA of the CDR3: TGTGCCAGTAGCACAGGGGGCGGGATTGAAAAACTGTTTTTT. This gives the protein CASSTGGGIEKLFF.

This rearrangement joins TRBV6-5 to TRBJ2-1, with TRBD1 identical over 10 bases. The germline V gene has CDR1 MNHEY and CDR2 SVGAGI. The CDR3 extends over 15 amino acids. V gave up 6 bases and J gave up 2 bases; unmatched junction bases: 4. The chain's CDR3 is CASREGTGAYNEQFF. The DNA for the CDR3 is TGTGCCAGCAGGGAGGGGACAGGGGCCTACAATGAGCAGTTCTTC.

This chain connects TRBV3-1 (or the pseudogene TRBV3-2) to TRBJ1-1; TRBD1 agrees at 8 bases. CDR3 length: 17 amino acids. Losses at the gene ends were 0 bases for V and 5 bases for J; bases not matched to a gene: 11. From germline, CDR1 is LGHDT and CDR2 YNNKEL (reference sequence). CDR3 DNA: TGTGCCAGCAGCCAAGAAGCCCCCAGGGGGCCGGGGACTGAAGCTTTCTTT. It codes for CASSQEAPRGPGTEAFF.

To note about this clone: Other DNA sequences in the same sample also yield this CDR3. V gene TRBV6-5 combines with J gene TRBJ1-6; 7 nucleotides align to TRBD1. Germline CDR1 is MNHEY and CDR2 is SVGAGI. The V and J ends lost 1 base and 7 bases, in that order; junction bases with no gene match: 1. CDR3 length: 14 residues. The chain's CDR3 is CASSYLQGNSPLHF. CDR3 coding DNA: TGTGCCAGCAGTTACTTACAGGGGAATTCACCCCTCCACTTT.

The chain is built from TRBV6-5 and TRBJ1-1; a possible D gene is TRBD1 (5 bases). The germline V and J ends were trimmed by 0 bases and 3 bases, with 11 bases remaining between them. Germline loops: CDR1 MNHEY, CDR2 SVGAGI. The CDR3 extends over 15 amino acids. CDR3 loop: CASSYSWTPDTEAFF. Here the CDR3 DNA reads TGTGCCAGCAGTTACTCGTGGACACCAGACACTGAAGCTTTCTTT.